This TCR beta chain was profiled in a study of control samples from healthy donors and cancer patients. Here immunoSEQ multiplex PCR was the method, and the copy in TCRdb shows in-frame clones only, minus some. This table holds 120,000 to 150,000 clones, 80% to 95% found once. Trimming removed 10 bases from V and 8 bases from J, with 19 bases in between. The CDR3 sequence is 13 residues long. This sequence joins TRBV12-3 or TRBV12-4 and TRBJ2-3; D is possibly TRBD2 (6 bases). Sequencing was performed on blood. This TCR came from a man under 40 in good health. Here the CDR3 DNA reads TGTGCCACTAGACTAGGGACCATAGGTACGCAGTATTTT. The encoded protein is CATRLGTIGTQYF.